This T cell receptor (beta chain) was identified in a study of memory CD4+ T cells and cytomegalovirus serostatus. The sort gate was single viable CD3+CD4+CD8-CD45RO+ cells for memory CD4+ T cells. Produced via immunoSEQ multiplex PCR; TCRdb's table is partial and in-frame only. The sample comprises tens of thousands of clones, 76% of which are singletons, and about 1.9% rests with the top ten. The specimen sequenced was memory CD4+ T cells from blood. The source is an adult in good health and CMV-seronegative.

The CDR3 DNA reads TGTGCCAGCAGTGTGTCTGGTACGGTCTCTGGGGCCAACGTCCTGACTTTC. It translates to CASSVSGTVSGANVLTF. This chain joins TRBV2 and TRBJ2-6; D call uncertain. Deletions cut 4 bases from V and 0 bases from J, with 13 bases between. Germline loops: CDR1 SNHLY, CDR2 FYNNEI. This CDR3 has 17 residues.